This T cell receptor (beta chain) was obtained from a study of response to subunit inactivated influenza vaccine (dated by TCRdb to about 2018). About the full investigation: Deep quantitative profiling of the T cell receptor repertoire was used in the study to follow responses to a trivalent subunit inactivated influenza vaccine.

The library was prepared using RT-PCR. The sample was run on an Illumina HiSeq 2500. Starting from the raw public reads, TCRdb applied fastp trimming at Q25, assembled clones with MiXCR and retained in-frame beta chains. Here each entry gathers all rows of one CDR3 protein and keeps the most common genes and DNA. For this sample there are more than 550,000 distinct CDR3 sequences; around 10% appear just once. Approximately 10% of the sample is held by the ten biggest clonotypes. This clonotype came up a few times. Its antigen is not yet known. Base qualities are not provided; no much larger clone lies one nucleotide away. The paper as a whole reports these results and caveats: The authors proposed that each seasonal influenza vaccination may bring in only a limited number of new T cells.

These same records also appear under a second study, on T cells expressing NK-cell markers. As the second paper documents: TCR beta cDNA libraries were prepared using 5'RACE template switching, which introduced a universal primer site and unique molecular identifiers. Three sorted T-cell subsets (CD3+CD56+NKG2C+, CD3+CD56+NKG2C- and CD3+CD56-NKG2C+) from under ten donors had their TCR beta-chain repertoires profiled. Among the eight sequenced donors, only one was HCMV-seronegative, while the other seven were HCMV-seropositive. In several experiments an anti-gammadeltaTCR antibody was added to restrict sorting to alphabetaTCR-expressing T cells. In six donors, the dominant CD3+CD56+NKG2C+ clonotypes were found to rank among the top 10 CD8+ clonotypes and to make up 1.0-7.0% of CD8+ T cells. Those dominant clonotypes were again the most abundant among CD3+CD56-NKG2C+ cells in a handful of donors, at about 25-65%. It remained unclear whether the expanded NKG2C-expressing T cell clones were specific for HCMV antigens. The eight sequenced donors were randomly selected healthy volunteers, three men and five women. HCMV serostatus was determined by detecting HCMV-specific IgG in serum with a commercial ELISA kit. Ficoll density gradient centrifugation was used to isolate peripheral blood mononuclear cells from blood. For a handful of donors, bulk peripheral blood T-cell repertoires were also sequenced from unsorted PBMC. Priming for cDNA synthesis came from the TCR beta constant segment, and two successive PCR amplification steps followed. Illumina HiSeq 2000/2500, MiSeq or NextSeq was used to sequence libraries as 2 x 150 bp reads. MIGEC was used to demultiplex reads and group reads by UMI, and MiTCR was used to assemble and quantify clonotypes. To exclude erroneous sequences, only TCR cDNA sequences supported by at least two reads were retained. Downstream repertoire analysis used the tcR package, and clonotypes were matched across fractions by CDR3 nucleotide sequence plus V segment. VDJmatch was used to annotate antigen specificity against VDJdb, with one amino acid substitution in CDR3 permitted.

The receptor was isolated from a man between 45 and 60 years old who received an inactivated influenza vaccine. Donor details come from another sample of the same person, matched by shared clones. Sample: PBMCs from blood, taken on the day of vaccination.

CDR3 reads: CASSWTSGGRDTQYF. In nucleotide form, the sequence is TGTGCCAGCAGCTGGACTAGCGGGGGCCGGGATACGCAGTATTTT. In this chain, TRBV7-8 is recombined with TRBJ2-3; TRBD2 aligns with 13 central bases. From the cysteine up to the phenylalanine, the CDR3 has a length of 15 residues. The entry retains the CDR3 DNA only, 45 bases that are in frame from base 1. The V end gives up 4 bases and the J end 6 bases, leaving 4 bases in the junction not matched to a gene. From a lookup of the germline V gene, CDR1 and CDR2 are SGHVS and FQNEAQ. This CDR3, with the reference TRBV7-8 and TRBJ2-3 proteins standing in past its ends, gives the full variable domain GAGVSQSPRYKVAKRGQDVALRCDPISGHVSLFWYQQALGQGPEFLTYFQNEAQLDKSGLPSDRFFAERPEGSVSTLKIQRTQQEDSAVYLCASSWTSGGRDTQYFGPGTRLTVL.